This TCR beta chain was found in a study of blood T cell repertoires in COVID-19. About the study: The analysed material was cDNA or gDNA that came from T cells, B-cell-depleted T cells, or PBMCs.

Repertoires were generated with immunoSEQ multiplex PCR, while TCRdb's copy carries only in-frame clones and drops some. This sample has 110,000 or so clones, with about 83% found just once. Germline V gives CDR1 SGHRS, CDR2 YFSETQ. The CDR3 loop spans 15 amino acids. V gave up 4 bases and J gave up 0 bases, with 14 bases separating them. The receptor was isolated from a man between 65 and 85 years old with acute or convalescent COVID-19. This chain joins TRBV5-1 and TRBJ2-7; TRBD1 might be the D (6 bases). The specimen sequenced was peripheral blood. CDR3 DNA sequence: TGCGCCAGCAGCGTTGGGGGCAGGGACTCCTACGAGCAGTACTTC. This sequence encodes CASSVGGRDSYEQYF.